The 32 T cell receptor beta chains below all came from one sample that was sequenced in a study of blood T cell repertoires in COVID-19. Sequencing used immunoSEQ multiplex PCR; TCRdb keeps in-frame clones, though not all of them. This table has some 260,000 clones, 70% to 75% appearing once. Sequences were obtained from peripheral blood. These receptors came from a woman of 80 years or more with acute or convalescent COVID-19.

The V gene is TRBV4-3, the J gene TRBJ1-5; the D gene is possibly TRBD1 (5 bases). The CDR3 has 16 residues. From germline, CDR1 is LGHNA and CDR2 YSLEER. V was shortened by 0 bases and J by 2 bases, with 11 bases between the two germline ends. The CDR3: CASSQDRAGRNQPQHF. CDR3 DNA: TGCGCCAGCAGCCAAGATCGGGCAGGGCGCAATCAGCCCCAGCATTTT.

The V and J genes are TRBV6-5 and TRBJ1-2; D perhaps matches TRBD1 (5 bases). Trimming left V 6 bases short and J 7 bases short, with 12 bases between. There are 12 residues in the CDR3. Per germline, CDR1 MNHEY and CDR2 SVGAGI. The CDR3 nucleotides read TGTGCCAGCAGGATCTGGGGGGGTGGCTACACCTTC. It is translated as CASRIWGGGYTF.

Comments on this clone: The sample holds other DNA sequences that translate to the same CDR3. V gene TRBV5-1 combines with J gene TRBJ1-1; D is unclear. CDR1 and CDR2 from the germline V gene are SGHRS and YFSETQ. V lost 0 bases, J lost 1 base, and 7 bases lay in between. This CDR3 contains 14 residues. The CDR3 here is CASSLGASNTEAFF. For the CDR3, the DNA is TGCGCCAGCAGCTTGGGGGCTTCGAACACTGAAGCTTTCTTT.

This sequence joins TRBV9 and TRBJ2-2, with D possibly being TRBD1 (6 bases). Trimming pared 2 bases from V and 6 bases from J, leaving 11 bases between. CDR3 length equals 14 residues. In germline, CDR1 is SGDLS, CDR2 YYNGEE. DNA of the CDR3: TGTGCCAGCAGCGTTGATTCAGGGGCCGGGGAGCTGTTTTTT. Amino acids: CASSVDSGAGELFF.

This chain links TRBV7-9 with TRBJ2-3, with 9 bases matching TRBD1. The junction had 4 bases not matched to a gene; V was cut back by 5 bases and J by 10 bases. CDR1 and CDR2 from the germline V gene are SEHNR and FQNEAQ (reference sequence). This CDR3 has 12 amino acids. This CDR3 reads CASSLGDRAQYF. CDR3 DNA sequence: TGTGCCAGCAGCCTAGGGGACAGGGCGCAGTATTTT.

This chain uses TRBV4-1 with TRBJ2-3; 10 bases are a match to TRBD2. CDR1 MGHRA and CDR2 YSYEKL come from the germline V gene. The length of the CDR3 is 15 residues. Unmatched junction bases numbered 7, after V lost 7 bases and J lost 3 bases. Here the CDR3 reads CASTITSGITDTQYF. The CDR3 nucleotides are TGCGCCAGCACCATTACTAGCGGGATTACAGATACGCAGTATTTT.

The gene calls are TRBV4-1 and TRBJ2-5; maybe TRBD2 (7 bases). The CDR3 loop spans 14 amino acids. V lost 4 bases and J lost 4, with 13 bases in between. Germline CDR1 is MGHRA and CDR2 is YSYEKL. CDR3 coding DNA: TGCGCCAGCAGCCCCCGGGGAGGGGGAGAGACCCAGTACTTC. Amino acid sequence: CASSPRGGGETQYF.

The V and J genes are TRBV9 and TRBJ2-2; 8 bases fit TRBD2. Germline V gene lookup returns CDR1 SGDLS and CDR2 YYNGEE. There are 18 residues in the CDR3. The junction had 7 bases not matched to a gene; V was cut back by 0 bases and J by 0 bases. Here the CDR3 DNA reads TGTGCCAGCAGCGTAGGGGCGGGGGGCAGCTCGAACACCGGGGAGCTGTTTTTT. Translation: CASSVGAGGSSNTGELFF.

This chain joins TRBV25-1 and TRBJ2-2; D not resolved. CDR1 MGHDK and CDR2 SYGVNS come from the germline V gene. The CDR3 contains 15 residues. V was cut by 3 bases and J by 5 bases, with 13 bases left in between. The CDR3 protein is CASSDPRSSTGELFF. The CDR3 region has the DNA TGTGCCAGCAGTGACCCTAGGTCATCTACCGGGGAGCTGTTTTTT.

This chain links TRBV7-2 with TRBJ2-3, with 12 bases matching TRBD2. Unmatched junction bases numbered 13, after V lost 6 bases and J lost 3 bases. The CDR3 runs 18 residues. The germline V gene has CDR1 SGHTA and CDR2 FQGNSA. The CDR3 here is CASSPTLRLAGGTDTQYF. The DNA for the CDR3 is TGTGCCAGCAGTCCAACTCTCAGGCTAGCGGGGGGGACAGATACGCAGTATTTT.

V usage is TRBV2 and J usage is TRBJ1-5, with a possible D match to TRBD1 (6 bases). This CDR3 has 14 residues. The germline V gene has CDR1 SNHLY and CDR2 FYNNEI. With 1 base removed from V and 7 bases from J, the gap between germline ends came to 11 bases. CDR3 coding DNA: TGTGCCAGCAGTGAAGACAGGGTGCGACAGCCCCAGCATTTT. It specifies CASSEDRVRQPQHF. The entire variable domain, with the rest obtained from reference TRBV2 and TRBJ1-5, is as follows: EPEVTQTPSHQVTQMGQEVILRCVPISNHLYFYWYRQILGQKVEFLVSFYNNEISEKSEIFDDQFSVERPDGSNFTLKIRSTKLEDSAMYFCASSEDRVRQPQHFGDGTRLSIL.

The chain is built from TRBV18 and TRBJ1-6, with no clear D. Between the trimmed V and J ends, which lost 2 bases and 10 bases, there was a span of 12 bases. The CDR3 runs to 14 residues. Germline lookup yields CDR1 KGHSH and CDR2 LQKENI. Written as DNA, the CDR3 is TGTGCCAGCTCACCAGAGGGTCTTGGCTCACCCCTCCACTTT. This sequence encodes CASSPEGLGSPLHF.

The rearrangement uses TRBV19 and TRBJ1-5; 9 nucleotides agree with TRBD1. The CDR3 has 16 residues. From germline, CDR1 is LNHDA and CDR2 SQIVND (reference sequence). V shed 6 bases, J shed 2 bases, and the junction held 8 bases outside the gene matches. The CDR3 coding sequence is TGTGCCAGTAGACGATCGACAGGGGGACGCAATCAGCCCCAGCATTTT. This codes for CASRRSTGGRNQPQHF.

The chain has TRBV20-1 and TRBJ1-4; 7 bases align to TRBD1. CDR1 and CDR2 (germline): DFQATT, SNEGSKA (reference sequence). The CDR3 loop spans 13 amino acids. Trimming removed 7 bases from V and 3 bases from J; junction bases left unmatched: 5. Here the CDR3 reads CSVSQGANEKLFF. The CDR3 DNA follows: TGCAGTGTTAGTCAGGGGGCTAATGAAAAACTGTTTTTT.

This clone was observed a few times. This chain connects TRBV6-5 to TRBJ2-1; 7 nucleotides match TRBD2. The V and J ends lost 8 bases and 5 bases, in that order; junction bases with no gene match: 12. The V gene's germline CDR1 is MNHEY and CDR2 SVGAGI. The CDR3 runs 15 residues. CDR3 in DNA: TGTGCCAGCCATAGCCCGGGAGGTTCCCACAATGAGCAGTTCTTC. This gives the protein CASHSPGGSHNEQFF.

DNA of the CDR3: TGTGCCAGCAGCGCCCGACAGAGCACTGGGGCCAACGTCCTGACTTTC. It translates to CASSARQSTGANVLTF. The rearrangement uses TRBV7-2 and TRBJ2-6; possible D gene TRBD1, 5 bases. CDR3 length equals 16 residues. The germline V and J ends were trimmed by 5 bases and 2 bases, with 13 bases remaining between them. Germline CDR1 is SGHTA and CDR2 is FQGNSA.

This chain joins TRBV18 and TRBJ1-1; tentatively, D is TRBD1 (5 bases). Trimming shortened V by 5 bases and J by 1 base, and 11 bases separated the two germline ends. CDR1 is KGHSH and CDR2 is LQKENI in the germline V gene. The CDR3 spans 14 residues. The CDR3 DNA is TGTGCCAGCTCAAGAGACCAGGGGAACACTGAAGCTTTCTTT. Its translation is CASSRDQGNTEAFF.

CDR3 nucleotide sequence: TGTGCCATCGGGAGGGCCCATATAACAGGGGGCACTGAAGCTTTCTTT. Translation gives CAIGRAHITGGTEAFF. The V gene is TRBV10-3, the J gene TRBJ1-1; 8 bases are shared with TRBD1. The CDR3 sequence is 16 residues long. Germline V gene sequence: CDR1 ENHRY, CDR2 SYGVKD. The V and J ends lost 8 bases and 4 bases, in that order; junction bases with no gene match: 15.

The chain couples TRBV2 to TRBJ1-5, with a possible D match to TRBD1 (5 bases). CDR3 length: 15 residues. Per germline, CDR1 SNHLY and CDR2 FYNNEI. V lost 6 bases, J lost 6 bases, and 18 bases lay in between. The CDR3, as DNA: TGTGCCAGCAGGCCAAACGGACCGCAGGGTCAGCCCCAGCATTTT. Its translation is CASRPNGPQGQPQHF. Variable domain in full (rest from reference TRBV2 and TRBJ1-5): EPEVTQTPSHQVTQMGQEVILRCVPISNHLYFYWYRQILGQKVEFLVSFYNNEISEKSEIFDDQFSVERPDGSNFTLKIRSTKLEDSAMYFCASRPNGPQGQPQHFGDGTRLSIL.

The chain employs TRBV6-5 and TRBJ1-3; 7 bases align to TRBD1. From germline, CDR1 is MNHEY and CDR2 SVGAGI. Unmatched junction bases numbered 5, after V lost 4 bases and J lost 2 bases. The CDR3 runs to 15 residues. CDR3 bases: TGTGCCAGCAGTTCAAGGACAGGCACTGGAAACACCATATATTTT. Translation: CASSSRTGTGNTIYF.

Here the CDR3 DNA reads TGTGCCAGCAGTTACACTGGGACAGCCTACGGGGGCTACACCTTC. Encoded protein: CASSYTGTAYGGYTF. The chain recombines TRBV6-2 or TRBV6-3 with TRBJ1-2; 7 bases are shared with TRBD1. The CDR3 has 15 amino acids. Germline CDR1 is MNHEY and CDR2 is SVGEGT. Unmatched junction bases numbered 11, after V lost 2 bases and J lost 8 bases.

The V gene is TRBV2, the J gene TRBJ2-1, with D perhaps TRBD2 (6 bases). CDR1 and CDR2 (germline): SNHLY, FYNNEI. The V end lost 7 bases, the J end lost 9 bases, and 19 bases lay between the germline ends. This CDR3 contains 14 residues. CDR3 in amino acids: CASNGPGRQGEQFF. In DNA, the CDR3 is TGTGCCAGCAATGGCCCTGGGAGGCAGGGTGAGCAGTTCTTC.

This clone was seen a handful of times. The chain recombines TRBV21-1 with TRBJ2-1; TRBD1, the table's D call, lacks a check against the DNA. TRBV21-1 is deemed a pseudogene. CDR3 size: 17 residues. CDR3 DNA sequence: TGTGCCAGCAGCAAAGCCCGGACAGGGCTATCCTACAATGAGCAGTTCTTC. Its protein product is CASSKARTGLSYNEQFF.

The V and J genes are TRBV4-1 and TRBJ2-1; maybe TRBD2 (5 bases). Per germline, CDR1 MGHRA and CDR2 YSYEKL. The CDR3 runs to 15 residues. The V and J ends lost 1 base and 7 bases respectively, with 14 bases between them. The CDR3 region is CASSQGFGIGNEQFF. DNA for the CDR3: TGCGCCAGCAGCCAAGGGTTCGGGATTGGGAATGAGCAGTTCTTC.

The CDR3 DNA sequence: TGTGCCAGCAGTTATCTGCCGGGACAGGGGGCAAATCAGCCCCAGCATTTT. Translating it yields CASSYLPGQGANQPQHF. The V gene is TRBV28, the J gene TRBJ1-5; 12 bases line up with TRBD1. Germline CDR1 MDHEN, CDR2 SYDVKM. V trimming: 4 bases; J trimming: 4 bases; junction bases outside the gene matches: 8. This CDR3 is built from 17 residues.

V gene TRBV5-4 combines with J gene TRBJ1-2, with 10 bases identical to TRBD1. This CDR3 is 14 amino acids long. Germline CDR1 and CDR2: SGHNT and YYREEE (reference sequence). The V and J ends lost 6 bases and 5 bases, in that order; junction bases with no gene match: 7. The CDR3 sequence is CASTPGDRGYGYTF. The CDR3 nucleotides read TGTGCCAGCACCCCGGGGGACAGGGGTTATGGCTACACCTTC.

The gene calls are TRBV18 and TRBJ1-1; TRBD1 is a possible D gene (5 bases). This CDR3 is 15 amino acids long. Germline V gives CDR1 KGHSH, CDR2 LQKENI. The V gene lost 4 bases and the J gene lost 5 bases, with 17 bases spanning the gap. The chain's CDR3 is CASSRSHQGGTEAFF. In DNA form, the CDR3 reads TGTGCCAGCTCACGATCCCATCAGGGAGGGACTGAAGCTTTCTTT.

The chain combines TRBV7-5 with TRBJ2-7; TRBD2, the D gene given by the table, was not confirmed from the DNA. TRBV7-5 is a pseudogene segment. The CDR3 contains 14 residues. The CDR3: CVRSLAPRGHEQYF. CDR3 coding DNA: TGTGTCAGAAGCTTAGCCCCTCGGGGTCACGAGCAGTACTTC.

J is TRBJ1-3 and V is TRBV28; D may be TRBD1 (6 bases). The CDR3 is 15 amino acids. Trimming left V 7 bases short and J 5 bases short, with 18 bases between. CDR1 is MDHEN, CDR2 SYDVKM, per germline. In DNA form, the CDR3 reads TGTGCCAGCATCCCACAGGGTTCGAGGAGAAACACCATATATTTT. It translates to CASIPQGSRRNTIYF. The full variable domain, rest sourced from reference TRBV28 and TRBJ1-3, is DVKVTQSSRYLVKRTGEKVFLECVQDMDHENMFWYRQDPGLGLRLIYFSYDVKMKEKGDIPEGYSVSREKKERFSLILESASTNQTSMYLCASIPQGSRRNTIYFGEGSWLTVV.

V gene TRBV19 combines with J gene TRBJ1-1; D is undetermined. This CDR3 is built from 15 residues. The ends were cut back, 5 bases at V and 4 bases at J, with 17 bases in the middle. The germline V gene has CDR1 LNHDA and CDR2 SQIVND (reference sequence). For the CDR3, the DNA is TGTGCCAGTAGTCCGGCCCCGAGGGCGAGCACTGAAGCTTTCTTT. Translated, it gives CASSPAPRASTEAFF.

The chain employs TRBV12-3 or TRBV12-4 and TRBJ2-7; TRBD1 agrees at 8 bases. Trimming cost V 6 bases and J 6 bases; bases outside gene matches: 4. The CDR3 covers 12 residues. The CDR3 loop reads CASSYGTGEQYF. CDR3 DNA: TGTGCCAGCAGCTATGGGACAGGCGAGCAGTACTTC.

The gene calls are TRBV12-3 or TRBV12-4 and TRBJ2-3; maybe TRBD2 (6 bases). CDR3 length: 13 amino acids. Trimming left V 3 bases short and J 6 bases short, with 10 bases between. Here the CDR3 reads CASSFFGSDTQYF. The CDR3 DNA reads as TGTGCCAGCAGTTTTTTCGGGAGCGATACGCAGTATTTT.